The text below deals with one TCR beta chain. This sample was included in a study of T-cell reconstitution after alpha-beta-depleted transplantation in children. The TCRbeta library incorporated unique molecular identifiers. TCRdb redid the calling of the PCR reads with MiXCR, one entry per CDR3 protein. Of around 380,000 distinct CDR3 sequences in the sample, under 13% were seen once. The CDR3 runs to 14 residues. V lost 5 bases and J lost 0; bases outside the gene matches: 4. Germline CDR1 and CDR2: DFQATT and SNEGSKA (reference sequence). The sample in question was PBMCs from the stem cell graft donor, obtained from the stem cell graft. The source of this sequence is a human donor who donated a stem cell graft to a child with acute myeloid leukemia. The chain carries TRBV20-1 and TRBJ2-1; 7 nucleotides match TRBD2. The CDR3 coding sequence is TGCAGTGCTGAGGTAGCGGGCTCCTACAATGAGCAGTTCTTC. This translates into CSAEVAGSYNEQFF.